This T cell receptor (beta chain) was observed in a study of blood T cell repertoires in COVID-19. The wider study: PBMCs, B-cell-depleted T cells, or T cells provided the cDNA or gDNA that made up the material.

Seattle researchers signed up patients amid active infection and tracked them longitudinally. Authors' methods: The assay estimated nucleated cells by amplifying reference gene primers. Some clones are missing from TCRdb's copy, which holds only in-frame ones; the method was immunoSEQ multiplex PCR. V, J and clone size were drawn from that table, and D and trimming were deduced from the DNA. There are 150,000 to 200,000 clones in the sample; under 85% occur only once, and 6% to 8% lies in the top ten. This clone was found once. CDR1 is SNHLY and CDR2 is FYNNEI in the germline V gene. V was clipped by 6 bases and J by 5 bases; unmatched bases: 6. The CDR3 sequence is 15 residues long.

J is TRBJ2-1 and V is TRBV2, with 11 bases aligning to TRBD2. This TCR derives from a woman aged 70 to 79 with COVID-19, enrolled during active disease. The sequencing input was peripheral blood. The CDR3 protein is CASRLAGGGNNEQFF. The CDR3, as DNA: TGTGCCAGCAGGTTAGCGGGAGGGGGGAACAATGAGCAGTTCTTC.